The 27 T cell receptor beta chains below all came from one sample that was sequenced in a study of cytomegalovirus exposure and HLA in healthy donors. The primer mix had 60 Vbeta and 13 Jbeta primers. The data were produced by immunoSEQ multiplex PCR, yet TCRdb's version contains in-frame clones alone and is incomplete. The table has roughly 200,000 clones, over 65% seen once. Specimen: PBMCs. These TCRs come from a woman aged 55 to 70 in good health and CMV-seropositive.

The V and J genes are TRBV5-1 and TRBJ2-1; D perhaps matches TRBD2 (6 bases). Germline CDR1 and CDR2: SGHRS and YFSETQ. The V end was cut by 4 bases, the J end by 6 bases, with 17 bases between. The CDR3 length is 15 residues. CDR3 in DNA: TGCGCCAGCAGCGCGGTGGGGACTGGGGGCAATGAGCAGTTCTTC. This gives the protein CASSAVGTGGNEQFF.

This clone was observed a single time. The CDR3 here is CASSTTGGRGQPQHF. CDR3 nucleotide sequence: TGTGCCAGCAGTACTACAGGGGGCAGGGGTCAGCCCCAGCATTTT. This rearrangement joins TRBV6-5 to TRBJ1-5, with TRBD1 identical over 9 bases. CDR3 length equals 15 residues. CDR1 and CDR2 (germline): MNHEY, SVGAGI. Germline trimming cut 5 bases from V and 6 bases from J; bases unmatched to any gene: 8.

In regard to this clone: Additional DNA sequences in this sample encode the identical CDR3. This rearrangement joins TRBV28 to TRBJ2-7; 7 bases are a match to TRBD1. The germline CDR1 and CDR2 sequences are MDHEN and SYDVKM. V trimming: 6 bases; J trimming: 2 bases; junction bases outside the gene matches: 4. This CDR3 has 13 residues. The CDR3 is CASSPGQTYEQYF. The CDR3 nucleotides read TGTGCCAGCAGCCCGGGACAGACCTACGAGCAGTACTTC.

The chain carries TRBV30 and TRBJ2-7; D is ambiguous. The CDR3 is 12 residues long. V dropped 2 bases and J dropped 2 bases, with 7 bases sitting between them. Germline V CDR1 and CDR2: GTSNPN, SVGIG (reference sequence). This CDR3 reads CAWSPLPYEQYF. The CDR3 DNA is TGTGCCTGGAGTCCCCTACCCTACGAGCAGTACTTC. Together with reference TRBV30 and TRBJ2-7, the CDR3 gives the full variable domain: SQTIHQWPATLVQPVGSPLSLECTVEGTSNPNLYWYRQAAGRGLQLLFYSVGIGQISSEVPQNLSASRPQDRQFILSSKKLLLSDSGFYLCAWSPLPYEQYFGPGTRLTVT.

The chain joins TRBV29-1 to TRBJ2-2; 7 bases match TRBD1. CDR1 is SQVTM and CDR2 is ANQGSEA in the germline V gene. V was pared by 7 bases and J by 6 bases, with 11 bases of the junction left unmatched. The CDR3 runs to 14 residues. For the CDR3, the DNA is TGCAGCGCCGTACAGGGGTCTGGCGCCGGGGAGCTGTTTTTT. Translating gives CSAVQGSGAGELFF.

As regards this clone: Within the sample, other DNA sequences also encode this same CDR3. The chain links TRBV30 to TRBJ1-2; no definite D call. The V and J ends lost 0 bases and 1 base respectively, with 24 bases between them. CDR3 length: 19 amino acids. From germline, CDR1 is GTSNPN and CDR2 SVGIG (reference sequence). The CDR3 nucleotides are TGTGCCTGGAGTGTACTGGACTCCGAAGGGTCGAATATTAACTATGGCTACACCTTC. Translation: CAWSVLDSEGSNINYGYTF. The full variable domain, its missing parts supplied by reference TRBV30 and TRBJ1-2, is SQTIHQWPATLVQPVGSPLSLECTVEGTSNPNLYWYRQAAGRGLQLLFYSVGIGQISSEVPQNLSASRPQDRQFILSSKKLLLSDSGFYLCAWSVLDSEGSNINYGYTFGSGTRLTVV.

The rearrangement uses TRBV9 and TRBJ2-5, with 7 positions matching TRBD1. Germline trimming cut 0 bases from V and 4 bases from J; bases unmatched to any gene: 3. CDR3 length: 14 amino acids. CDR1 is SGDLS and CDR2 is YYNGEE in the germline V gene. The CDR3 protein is CASSVETGSETQYF. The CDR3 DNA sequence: TGTGCCAGCAGCGTAGAGACAGGGTCAGAGACCCAGTACTTC.

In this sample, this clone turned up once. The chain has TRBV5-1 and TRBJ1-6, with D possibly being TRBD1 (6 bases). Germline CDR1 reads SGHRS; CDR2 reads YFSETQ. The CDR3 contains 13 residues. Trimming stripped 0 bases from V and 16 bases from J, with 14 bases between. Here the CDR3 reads CASSLGAGTSLHF. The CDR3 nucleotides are TGCGCCAGCAGCTTGGGGGCCGGGACATCTCTCCACTTT.

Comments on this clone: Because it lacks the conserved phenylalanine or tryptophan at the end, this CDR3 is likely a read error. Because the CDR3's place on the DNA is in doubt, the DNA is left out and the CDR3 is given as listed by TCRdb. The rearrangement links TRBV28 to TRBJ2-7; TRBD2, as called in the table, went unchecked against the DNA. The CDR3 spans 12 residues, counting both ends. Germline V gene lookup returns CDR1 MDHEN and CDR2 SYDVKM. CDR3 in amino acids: CASSQPAGGLRI.

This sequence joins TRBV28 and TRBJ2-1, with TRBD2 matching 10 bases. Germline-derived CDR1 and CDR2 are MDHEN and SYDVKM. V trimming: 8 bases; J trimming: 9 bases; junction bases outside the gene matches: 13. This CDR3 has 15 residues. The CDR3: CASGLGAGGQVEQFF. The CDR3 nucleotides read TGTGCCAGCGGTCTAGGAGCGGGGGGGCAGGTTGAGCAGTTCTTC.

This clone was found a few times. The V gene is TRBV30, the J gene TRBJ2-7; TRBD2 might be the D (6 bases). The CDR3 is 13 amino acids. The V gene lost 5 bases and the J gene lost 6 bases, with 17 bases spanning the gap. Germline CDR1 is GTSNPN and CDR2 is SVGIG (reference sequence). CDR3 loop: CAWGGGKGREQYF. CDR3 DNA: TGTGCCTGGGGCGGAGGGAAGGGACGCGAGCAGTACTTC. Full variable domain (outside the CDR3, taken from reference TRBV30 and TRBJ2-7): SQTIHQWPATLVQPVGSPLSLECTVEGTSNPNLYWYRQAAGRGLQLLFYSVGIGQISSEVPQNLSASRPQDRQFILSSKKLLLSDSGFYLCAWGGGKGREQYFGPGTRLTVT.

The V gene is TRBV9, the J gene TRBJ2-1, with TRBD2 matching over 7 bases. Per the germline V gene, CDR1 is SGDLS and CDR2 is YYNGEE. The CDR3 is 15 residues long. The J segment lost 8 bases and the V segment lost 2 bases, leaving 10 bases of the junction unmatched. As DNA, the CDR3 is TGTGCCAGCAGCGTGAAAGCGGGGACGAGGGATGAGCAGTTCTTC. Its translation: CASSVKAGTRDEQFF. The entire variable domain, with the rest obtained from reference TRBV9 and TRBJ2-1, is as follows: DSGVTQTPKHLITATGQRVTLRCSPRSGDLSVYWYQQSLDQGLQFLIQYYNGEERAKGNILERFSAQQFPDLHSELNLSSLELGDSALYFCASSVKAGTRDEQFFGPGTRLTVL.

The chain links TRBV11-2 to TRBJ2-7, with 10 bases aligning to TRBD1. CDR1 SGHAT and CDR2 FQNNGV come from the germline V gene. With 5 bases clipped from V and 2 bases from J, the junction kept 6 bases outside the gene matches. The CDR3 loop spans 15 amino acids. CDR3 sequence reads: CASSRRGTGAYEQYF. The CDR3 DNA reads TGTGCCAGCAGCCGCCGCGGGACAGGGGCCTACGAGCAGTACTTC.

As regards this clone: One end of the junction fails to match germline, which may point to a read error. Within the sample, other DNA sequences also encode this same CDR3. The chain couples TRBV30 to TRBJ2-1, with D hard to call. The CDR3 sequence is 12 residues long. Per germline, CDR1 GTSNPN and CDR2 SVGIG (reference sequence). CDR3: CAWSVRDKEQFF. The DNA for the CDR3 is TGCGCCTGGAGTGTACGAGACAAAGAGCAGTTCTTC.

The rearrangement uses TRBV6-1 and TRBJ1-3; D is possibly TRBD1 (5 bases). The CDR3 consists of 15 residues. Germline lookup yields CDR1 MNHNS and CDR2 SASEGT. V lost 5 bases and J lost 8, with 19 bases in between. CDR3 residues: CASSQLRQPGDTIYF. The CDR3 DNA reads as TGTGCCAGCAGTCAACTCCGACAGCCTGGTGACACCATATATTTT.

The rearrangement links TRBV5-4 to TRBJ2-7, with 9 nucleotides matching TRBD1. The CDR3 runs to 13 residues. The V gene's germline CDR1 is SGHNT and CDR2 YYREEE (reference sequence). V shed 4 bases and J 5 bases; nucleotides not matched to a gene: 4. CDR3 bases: TGTGCCAGCAGCGCGGGACAGGGCGACGAGCAGTACTTC. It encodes CASSAGQGDEQYF.

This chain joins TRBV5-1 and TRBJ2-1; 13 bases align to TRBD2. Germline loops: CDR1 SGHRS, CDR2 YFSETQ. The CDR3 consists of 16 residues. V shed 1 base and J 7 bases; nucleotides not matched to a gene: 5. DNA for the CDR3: TGCGCCAGCAGCTTGATGACTAGCGGGGGGCGTAATGAGCAGTTCTTC. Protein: CASSLMTSGGRNEQFF. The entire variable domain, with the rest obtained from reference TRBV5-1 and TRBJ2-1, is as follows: KAGVTQTPRYLIKTRGQQVTLSCSPISGHRSVSWYQQTPGQGLQFLFEYFSETQRNKGNFPGRFSGRQFSNSRSEMNVSTLELGDSALYLCASSLMTSGGRNEQFFGPGTRLTVL.

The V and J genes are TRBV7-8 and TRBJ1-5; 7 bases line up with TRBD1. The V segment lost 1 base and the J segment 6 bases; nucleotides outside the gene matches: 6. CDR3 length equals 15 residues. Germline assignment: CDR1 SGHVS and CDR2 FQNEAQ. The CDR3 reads CASSLVQGGGQPQHF. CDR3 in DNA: TGTGCCAGCAGCTTAGTTCAGGGGGGAGGTCAGCCCCAGCATTTT.

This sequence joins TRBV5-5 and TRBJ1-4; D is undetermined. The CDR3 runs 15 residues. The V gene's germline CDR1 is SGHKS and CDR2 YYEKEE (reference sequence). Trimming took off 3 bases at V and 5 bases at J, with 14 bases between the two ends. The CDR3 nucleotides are TGTGCCAGCAGCTCCCTGAGGAGGCCGAATGAAAAACTGTTTTTT. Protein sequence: CASSSLRRPNEKLFF.

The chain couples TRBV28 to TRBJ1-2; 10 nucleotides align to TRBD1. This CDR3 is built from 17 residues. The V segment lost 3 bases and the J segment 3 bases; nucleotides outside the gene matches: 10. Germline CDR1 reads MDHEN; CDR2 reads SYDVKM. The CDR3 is CASSFFSWDRGYYGYTF. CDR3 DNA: TGTGCCAGCAGTTTCTTCTCTTGGGACAGGGGTTACTATGGCTACACCTTC.

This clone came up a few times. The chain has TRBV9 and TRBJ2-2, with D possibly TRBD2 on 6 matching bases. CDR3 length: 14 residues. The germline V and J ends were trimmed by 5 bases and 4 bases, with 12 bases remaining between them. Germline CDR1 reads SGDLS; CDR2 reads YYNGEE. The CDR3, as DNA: TGTGCCAGCAGGGTTAGCGGAACCACCGGGGAGCTGTTTTTT. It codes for CASRVSGTTGELFF.

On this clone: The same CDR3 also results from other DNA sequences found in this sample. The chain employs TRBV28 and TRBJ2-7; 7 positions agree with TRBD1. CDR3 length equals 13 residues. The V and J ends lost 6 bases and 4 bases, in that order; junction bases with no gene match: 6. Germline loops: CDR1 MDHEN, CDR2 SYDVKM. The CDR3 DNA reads TGTGCCAGCAGACCGGGACAGAGTTACGAGCAGTACTTC. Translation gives CASRPGQSYEQYF.

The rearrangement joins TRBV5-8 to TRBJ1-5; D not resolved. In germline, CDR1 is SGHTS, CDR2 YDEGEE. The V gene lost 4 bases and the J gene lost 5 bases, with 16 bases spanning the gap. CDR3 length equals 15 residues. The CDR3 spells CASSPGLKSDQPQHF. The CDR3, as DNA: TGTGCCAGCAGCCCGGGTTTAAAGAGTGATCAGCCCCAGCATTTT.

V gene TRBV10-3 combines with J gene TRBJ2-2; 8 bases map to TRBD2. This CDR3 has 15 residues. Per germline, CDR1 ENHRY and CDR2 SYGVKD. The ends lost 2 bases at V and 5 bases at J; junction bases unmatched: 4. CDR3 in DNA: TGTGCCATCAGTGAGCGGGGGGGCGGAACCGGGGAGCTGTTTTTT. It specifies CAISERGGGTGELFF.

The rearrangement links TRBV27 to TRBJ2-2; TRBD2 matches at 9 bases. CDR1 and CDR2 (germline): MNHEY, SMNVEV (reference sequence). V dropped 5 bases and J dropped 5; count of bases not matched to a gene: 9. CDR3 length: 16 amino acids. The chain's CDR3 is CASSPWVAGATGELFF. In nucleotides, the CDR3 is TGTGCCAGCAGTCCCTGGGTAGCGGGGGCAACCGGGGAGCTGTTTTTT.

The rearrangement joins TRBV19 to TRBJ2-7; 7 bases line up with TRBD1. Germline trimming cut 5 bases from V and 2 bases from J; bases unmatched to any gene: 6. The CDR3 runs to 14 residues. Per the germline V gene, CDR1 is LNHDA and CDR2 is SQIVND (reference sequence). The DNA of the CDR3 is TGTGCCAGTAGTGATCCGGGACAGACCTACGAGCAGTACTTC. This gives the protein CASSDPGQTYEQYF.

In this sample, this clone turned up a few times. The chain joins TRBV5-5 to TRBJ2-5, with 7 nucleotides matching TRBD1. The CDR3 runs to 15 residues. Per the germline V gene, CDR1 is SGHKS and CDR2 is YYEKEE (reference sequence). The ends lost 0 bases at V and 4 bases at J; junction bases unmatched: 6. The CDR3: CASSLAMTGRETQYF. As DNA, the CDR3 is TGTGCCAGCAGCTTGGCCATGACAGGGAGAGAGACCCAGTACTTC. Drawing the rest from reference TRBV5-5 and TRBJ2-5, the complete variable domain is DAGVTQSPTHLIKTRGQQVTLRCSPISGHKSVSWYQQVLGQGPQFIFQYYEKEERGRGNFPDRFSARQFPNYSSELNVNALLLGDSALYLCASSLAMTGRETQYFGPGTRLLVL.